The entry that follows covers one T cell receptor beta chain sequence. Germline V lookup: CDR1 SQVTM, CDR2 ANQGSEA. CDR3 length: 10 amino acids. The V end was cut by 5 bases, the J end by 8 bases, with 9 bases between. This sample was included in a study of blood T cells in healthy people across ages. Through a sample-barcoded 5' primer and a J-beta primer mix, a second PCR was run for roughly 7 to 11 cycles. TCRdb re-analysed the 5' RACE reads in MiXCR, keeping a single row per CDR3 protein. Among about 800,000 distinct CDR3 sequences listed, 58% were seen once. The receptor's source is a man aged 25-40 years in good health. The specimen sequenced was blood. The chain combines TRBV29-1 with TRBJ1-1; D is possibly TRBD1 (5 bases). CDR3 coding DNA: TGCAGCGTTCAGACAGTAGAAGCTTTCTTT. Translating gives CSVQTVEAFF. Supplemented by reference TRBV29-1 and TRBJ1-1, the full variable domain reads SAVISQKPSRDICQRGTSLTIQCQVDSQVTMMFWYRQQPGQSLTLIATANQGSEATYESGFVIDKFPISRPNLTFSTLTVSNMSPEDSSIYLCSVQTVEAFFGQGTRLTVV.